The sequence of this TCR beta chain was determined in a study of T cell changes during pregnancy in multiple sclerosis. This clone was seen a single time. V lost 5 bases and J 2 bases, leaving 13 bases between the germline ends. The CDR3 loop spans 15 amino acids. CDR1 and CDR2 from the germline V gene are LNHNV and YYDKDF (reference sequence). Profiled with immunoSEQ multiplex PCR; TCRdb holds only in-frame clones, not every one. This table has more than 35,000 clones, more than 85% appearing once. The sample was CD8+ T cells from peripheral blood mononuclear cells, taken in the third trimester of pregnancy. The V call is TRBV15, the J call TRBJ1-3, with D uncertain. The TCR comes from a female donor with multiple sclerosis, enrolled in a pregnancy study. The CDR3 reads CATSEGRNPGNTIYF. DNA of the CDR3: TGTGCCACCAGCGAGGGCCGGAACCCTGGAAACACCATATATTTT.